Listed below are T cell receptor beta chains from one sample, sequenced in a study of cytomegalovirus exposure and HLA in healthy donors. Here immunoSEQ multiplex PCR was the method, and the copy in TCRdb shows in-frame clones only, minus some. The sample carries about 56,000 clones, over 85% recorded once. The sequencing input was PBMCs. These TCRs come from a woman aged 18-30 years in good health and CMV-seronegative. Each CDR3 is given without its conserved first and last residue.

CDR3	J	V
ASSRTSGRTDTQY	TRBJ2-3	TRBV2
ASSEQTGGNQPQH	TRBJ1-5	TRBV6-1
ASSPVRAGELF	TRBJ2-2	TRBV7-2
ASSWTASTEAF	TRBJ1-1	TRBV19
ASSGGTGYGYT	TRBJ1-2	TRBV9
ASSLGQGIGYGYT	TRBJ1-2	TRBV7-9
ASSPQFGRDTGELF	TRBJ2-2	TRBV11-3
ASSYGPRSSEAF	TRBJ1-1	TRBV6-5
ASSAQGAVYNSPLH	TRBJ1-6	TRBV2
ASSLARGAIPDTQY	TRBJ2-3	TRBV7-9
ASSFGTGTGELF	TRBJ2-2	TRBV5-1
ASSLRTDYYGYT	TRBJ1-2	TRBV5-1
ASSEDGGEYNEQF	TRBJ2-1	TRBV6-1
ASSLGQGAADTQY	TRBJ2-3	TRBV5-1
ASSERSGHRAYGYT	TRBJ1-2	TRBV2
ASSLAPVGGMDTEAF	TRBJ1-1	TRBV11-2
ASSEAGNTDTQY	TRBJ2-3	TRBV10-1
SVARAGNEQF	TRBJ2-1	TRBV29-1
ASSLSLGEKLF	TRBJ1-4	TRBV7-3
ASSYRNRGQNEQY	TRBJ2-7	TRBV6-5
ASSGTENQPQH	TRBJ1-5	TRBV6-5
ASSPYGTGTGELF	TRBJ2-2	TRBV18
ASSLFLFGQGNSPLH	TRBJ1-6	TRBV27
ASSVASGKPSTDTQY	TRBJ2-3	TRBV2
ASSSRLAGPTDTQY	TRBJ2-3	TRBV7-9
ASRNQGAGNQPQH	TRBJ1-5	TRBV27
ASSPRQHNEQF	TRBJ2-1	TRBV7-9
ASSYGQVAKGGYT	TRBJ1-2	TRBV6-5
ASKYVGGGYT	TRBJ1-2	TRBV6-5
ASSEGFGGELF	TRBJ2-2	TRBV6-1
ASSEGLADSYNEQF	TRBJ2-1	TRBV6-4
ASSEHAGGTEAF	TRBJ1-1	TRBV7-3
ASSPRTLSPQH	TRBJ1-5	TRBV7-6
ASSQQGWDNEKLF	TRBJ1-4	TRBV4-1
ASSKETGVKQPQH	TRBJ1-5	TRBV5-1
ASSLPRQTGYGYT	TRBJ1-2	TRBV28
ASSSYVNREISSYEQY	TRBJ2-7	TRBV7-9
ASSLQRGGINEQF	TRBJ2-1	TRBV5-1
ASRVSGSSYNEQF	TRBJ2-1	TRBV6-1
ASSPDRGQGNYGYT	TRBJ1-2	TRBV18
ASSSQSTGTTEAF	TRBJ1-1	TRBV7-9
ATSRGTGSVDTQY	TRBJ2-3	TRBV15
ASSLVDRGGETQY	TRBJ2-5	TRBV7-2